This TCR beta chain was observed in a study of OX40 agonist ivuxolimab in advanced cancers. This table comes from immunoSEQ multiplex PCR, and its TCRdb copy is limited to in-frame clones, with some not included. The profile covers over 65,000 clones, with more than 80% appearing a single time and around 2% taken by the ten largest. Prior autoimmune disease or systemic immunosuppression barred patients. Germline CDR1 reads SGHRS; CDR2 reads YFSETQ. There are 13 residues in the CDR3. V lost 3 bases to trimming and J lost 11 bases; unmatched junction nucleotides: 7. This clonotype was obtained from an adult with an advanced solid tumor such as melanoma, head and neck, liver or kidney cancer. The rearrangement links TRBV5-1 to TRBJ1-2, with TRBD1 matching over 10 bases. The sequenced sample was CD4+ or CD8+ T cells sorted from blood, obtained in a trial of the OX40 agonist ivuxolimab. Written as DNA, the CDR3 is TGCGCCAGCAGCTCGGGGGACAGGGGTGAATACACCTTC. This encodes CASSSGDRGEYTF.